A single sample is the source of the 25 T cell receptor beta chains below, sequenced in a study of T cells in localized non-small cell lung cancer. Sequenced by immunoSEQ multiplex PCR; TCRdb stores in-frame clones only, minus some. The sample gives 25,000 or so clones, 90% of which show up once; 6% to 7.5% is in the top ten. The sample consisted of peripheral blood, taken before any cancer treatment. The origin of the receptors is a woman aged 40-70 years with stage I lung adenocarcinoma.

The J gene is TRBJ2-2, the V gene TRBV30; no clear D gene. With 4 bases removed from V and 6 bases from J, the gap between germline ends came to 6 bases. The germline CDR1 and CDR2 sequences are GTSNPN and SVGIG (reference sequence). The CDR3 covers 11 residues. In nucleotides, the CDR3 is TGTGCCTGGAACCACGCCGGGGAGCTGTTTTTT. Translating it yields CAWNHAGELFF.

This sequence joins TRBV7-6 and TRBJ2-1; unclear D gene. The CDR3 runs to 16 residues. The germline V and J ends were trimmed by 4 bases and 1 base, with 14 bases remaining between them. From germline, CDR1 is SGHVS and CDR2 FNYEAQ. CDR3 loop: CASSSTRSTSYNEQFF. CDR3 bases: TGTGCCAGCAGCTCAACCCGGAGTACGTCCTACAATGAGCAGTTCTTC.

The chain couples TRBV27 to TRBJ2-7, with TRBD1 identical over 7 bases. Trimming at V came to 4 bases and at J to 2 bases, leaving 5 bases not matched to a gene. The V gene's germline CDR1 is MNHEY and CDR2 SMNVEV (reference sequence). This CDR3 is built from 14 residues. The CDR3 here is CASSSWDRTYEQYF. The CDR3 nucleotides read TGTGCCAGCAGTTCCTGGGACAGAACCTACGAGCAGTACTTC.

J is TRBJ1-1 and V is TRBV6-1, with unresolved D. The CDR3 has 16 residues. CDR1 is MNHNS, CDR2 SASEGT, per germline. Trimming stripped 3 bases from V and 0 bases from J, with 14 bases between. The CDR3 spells CASSEKRVGVNTEAFF. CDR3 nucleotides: TGTGCCAGCAGTGAGAAGAGGGTCGGGGTGAACACTGAAGCTTTCTTT.

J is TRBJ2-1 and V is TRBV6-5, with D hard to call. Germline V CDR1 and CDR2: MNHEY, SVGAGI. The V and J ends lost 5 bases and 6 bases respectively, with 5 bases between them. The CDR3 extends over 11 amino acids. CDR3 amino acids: CASSELNEQFF. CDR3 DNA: TGTGCCAGCAGTGAACTCAATGAGCAGTTCTTC.

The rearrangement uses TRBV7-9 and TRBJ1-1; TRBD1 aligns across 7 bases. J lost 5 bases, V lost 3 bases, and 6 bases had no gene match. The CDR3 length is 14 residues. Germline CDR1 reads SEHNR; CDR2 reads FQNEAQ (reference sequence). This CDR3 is CASSLARGMTEAFF. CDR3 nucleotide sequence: TGTGCCAGCAGCTTGGCCAGGGGGATGACTGAAGCTTTCTTT.

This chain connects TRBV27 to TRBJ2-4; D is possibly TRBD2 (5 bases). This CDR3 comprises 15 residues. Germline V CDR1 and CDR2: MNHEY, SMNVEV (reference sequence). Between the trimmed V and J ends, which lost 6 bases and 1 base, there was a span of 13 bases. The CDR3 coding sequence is TGTGCCAGCAGCCTCCGACCGGGGGCCAAAAACATTCAGTACTTC. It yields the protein CASSLRPGAKNIQYF.

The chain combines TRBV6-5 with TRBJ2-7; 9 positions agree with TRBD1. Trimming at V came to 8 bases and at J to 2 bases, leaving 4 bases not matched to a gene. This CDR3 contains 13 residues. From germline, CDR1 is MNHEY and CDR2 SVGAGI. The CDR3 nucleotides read TGTGCCAGCCAAGGGACAGGGACCTACGAGCAGTACTTC. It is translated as CASQGTGTYEQYF.

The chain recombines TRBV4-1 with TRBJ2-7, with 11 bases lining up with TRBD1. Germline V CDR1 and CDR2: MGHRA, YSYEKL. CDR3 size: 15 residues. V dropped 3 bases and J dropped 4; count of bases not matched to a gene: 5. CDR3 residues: CASSHPGTGGYEQYF. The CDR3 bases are TGCGCCAGCAGCCACCCCGGGACAGGGGGTTACGAGCAGTACTTC.

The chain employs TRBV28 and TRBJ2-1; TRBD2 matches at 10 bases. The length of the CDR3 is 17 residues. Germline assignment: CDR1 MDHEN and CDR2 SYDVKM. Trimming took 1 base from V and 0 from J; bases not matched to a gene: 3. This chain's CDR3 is CASSLSASGSSYNEQFF. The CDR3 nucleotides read TGTGCCAGCAGTTTATCGGCTAGCGGGAGCTCCTACAATGAGCAGTTCTTC.

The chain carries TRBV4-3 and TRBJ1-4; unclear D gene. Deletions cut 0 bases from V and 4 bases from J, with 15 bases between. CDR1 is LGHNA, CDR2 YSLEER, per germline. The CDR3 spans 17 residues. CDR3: CASSQDGGTALNEKLFF. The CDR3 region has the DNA TGCGCCAGCAGCCAAGATGGAGGAACAGCGCTTAATGAAAAACTGTTTTTT.

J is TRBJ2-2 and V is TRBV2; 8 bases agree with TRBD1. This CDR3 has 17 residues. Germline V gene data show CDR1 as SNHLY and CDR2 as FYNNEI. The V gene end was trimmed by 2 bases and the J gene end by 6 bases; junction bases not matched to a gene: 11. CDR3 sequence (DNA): TGTGCCAGCAGTGAAACTTCGGACAGGGCGTCCGCCGGGGAGCTGTTTTTT. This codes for CASSETSDRASAGELFF.

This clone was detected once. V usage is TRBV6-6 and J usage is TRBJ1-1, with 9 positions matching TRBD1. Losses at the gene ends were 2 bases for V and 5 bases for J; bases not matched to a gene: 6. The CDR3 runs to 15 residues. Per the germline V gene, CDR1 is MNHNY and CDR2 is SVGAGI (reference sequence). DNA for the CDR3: TGTGCCAGCAGTTACCAGACAGGGGGGAGGACTGAAGCTTTCTTT. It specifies CASSYQTGGRTEAFF.

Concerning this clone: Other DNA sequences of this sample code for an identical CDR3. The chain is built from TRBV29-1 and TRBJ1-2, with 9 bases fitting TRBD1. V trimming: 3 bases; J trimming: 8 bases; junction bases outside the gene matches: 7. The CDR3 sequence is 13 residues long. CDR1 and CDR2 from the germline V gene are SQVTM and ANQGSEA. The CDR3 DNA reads TGCAGCGTTGATAACAGGGGGCGGGGGGGCTACACCTTC. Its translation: CSVDNRGRGGYTF.

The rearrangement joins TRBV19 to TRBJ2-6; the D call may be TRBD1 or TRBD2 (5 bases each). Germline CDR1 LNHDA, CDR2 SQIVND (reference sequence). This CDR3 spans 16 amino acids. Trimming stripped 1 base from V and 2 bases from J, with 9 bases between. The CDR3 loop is CASSIGGWTGANVLTF. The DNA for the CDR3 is TGTGCCAGTAGTATAGGGGGGTGGACTGGGGCCAACGTCCTGACTTTC.

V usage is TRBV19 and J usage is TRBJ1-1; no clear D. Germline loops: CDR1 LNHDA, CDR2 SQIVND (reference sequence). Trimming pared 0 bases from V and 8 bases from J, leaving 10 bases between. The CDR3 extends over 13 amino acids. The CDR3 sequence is CASSIDRDGEAFF. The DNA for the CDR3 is TGTGCCAGTAGTATAGATCGAGACGGGGAAGCTTTCTTT.

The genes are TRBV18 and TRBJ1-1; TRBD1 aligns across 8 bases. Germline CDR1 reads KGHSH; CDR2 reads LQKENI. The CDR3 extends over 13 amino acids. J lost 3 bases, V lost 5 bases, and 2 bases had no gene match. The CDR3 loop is CASSETGDTEAFF. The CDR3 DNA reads TGTGCCAGCTCAGAGACAGGGGACACTGAAGCTTTCTTT.

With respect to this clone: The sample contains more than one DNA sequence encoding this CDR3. In DNA form, the CDR3 reads TGCGCCAGCAGCTTAGAGACGGGGGCGCAGGGCTACACCTTC. This encodes CASSLETGAQGYTF. V gene TRBV5-1 combines with J gene TRBJ1-2, with D possibly being TRBD1 (6 bases). The germline CDR1 and CDR2 sequences are SGHRS and YFSETQ. Trimming stripped 2 bases from V and 8 bases from J, with 16 bases between. CDR3 size: 14 residues.

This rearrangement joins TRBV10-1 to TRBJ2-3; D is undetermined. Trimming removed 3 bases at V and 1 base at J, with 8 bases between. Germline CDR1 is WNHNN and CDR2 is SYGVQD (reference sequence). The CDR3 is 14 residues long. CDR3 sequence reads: CASSDRLRTDTQYF. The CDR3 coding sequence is TGCGCCAGCAGTGATAGGCTCCGCACAGATACGCAGTATTTT.

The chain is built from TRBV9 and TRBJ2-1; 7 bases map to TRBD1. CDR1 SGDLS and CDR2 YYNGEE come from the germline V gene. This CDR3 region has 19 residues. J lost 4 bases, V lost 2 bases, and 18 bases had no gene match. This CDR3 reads CASSVQAPTGAGVYNEQFF. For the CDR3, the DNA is TGTGCCAGCAGCGTCCAAGCACCTACAGGGGCCGGAGTTTACAATGAGCAGTTCTTC.

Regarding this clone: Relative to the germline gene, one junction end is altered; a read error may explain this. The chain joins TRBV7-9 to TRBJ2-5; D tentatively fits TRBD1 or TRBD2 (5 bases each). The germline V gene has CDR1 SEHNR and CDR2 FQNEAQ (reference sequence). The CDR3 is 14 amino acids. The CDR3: CASSLVTGQGTQYF. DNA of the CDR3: TGTGCCAGCAGCTTAGTCACGGGGCAAGGGACCCAGTACTTC.

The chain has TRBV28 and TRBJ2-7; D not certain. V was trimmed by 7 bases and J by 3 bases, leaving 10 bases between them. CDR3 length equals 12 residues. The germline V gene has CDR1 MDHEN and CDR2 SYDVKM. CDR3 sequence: CASNSGDYEQYF. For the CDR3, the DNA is TGTGCCAGCAACTCTGGCGACTACGAGCAGTACTTC.

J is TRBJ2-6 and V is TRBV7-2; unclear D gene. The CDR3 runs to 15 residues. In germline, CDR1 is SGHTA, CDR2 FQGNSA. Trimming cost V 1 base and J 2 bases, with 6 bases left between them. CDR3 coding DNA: TGTGCCAGCAGCTTAGGAACAGCTGGGGCCAACGTCCTGACTTTC. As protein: CASSLGTAGANVLTF.

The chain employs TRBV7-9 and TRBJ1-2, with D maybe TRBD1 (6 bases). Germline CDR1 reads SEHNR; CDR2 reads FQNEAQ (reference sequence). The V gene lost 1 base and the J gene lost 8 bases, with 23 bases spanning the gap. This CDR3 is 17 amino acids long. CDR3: CASSLGRGQDGPVGYTF. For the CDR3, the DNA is TGTGCCAGCAGCTTAGGAAGGGGACAAGATGGGCCAGTCGGCTACACCTTC.

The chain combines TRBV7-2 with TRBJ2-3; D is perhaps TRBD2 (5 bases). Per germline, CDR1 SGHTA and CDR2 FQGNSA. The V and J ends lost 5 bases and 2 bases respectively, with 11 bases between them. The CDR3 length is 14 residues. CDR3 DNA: TGTGCCAGCAGCCCAACTAGACTCACAGATACGCAGTATTTT. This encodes CASSPTRLTDTQYF.